The next 15 T cell receptor beta chains were all read from a single sample in a study of blood T cell repertoires in COVID-19 (dated by TCRdb to 2018 to 2021). The library was built by means of the immunoSEQ multiplex PCR assay. Not all clones reach the TCRdb copy of this immuneACCESS table, which keeps in-frame sequences only. Checked studies attribute under half of the gap to unresolved V genes and leave the rest unexplained. Within this sample are tens of thousands of clones, with approximately 71% of them counted one time only. The ten largest clones add up to roughly 2.4% of the sample. What was sequenced was peripheral blood. The origin of the receptors is a man between 65 and 80 years old with COVID-19, enrolled during active disease.

The rearrangement uses TRBV5-4 and TRBJ2-1; 14 nucleotides match TRBD2. CDR1 is SGHNT and CDR2 is YYREEE in the germline V gene (reference sequence). V gave up 3 bases and J gave up 6 bases; unmatched junction bases: 11. CDR3 length equals 18 residues. The CDR3 sequence: CASSWGTSGSSAFNEQFF. The CDR3 DNA reads TGTGCCAGCAGCTGGGGGACTAGCGGGAGTTCCGCCTTCAATGAGCAGTTCTTC.

This chain connects TRBV11-1 to TRBJ2-5; D gene uncertain. Germline CDR1 and CDR2: SGHAT and FQDESV (reference sequence). V lost 2 bases and J lost 1, with 11 bases in between. CDR3 length: 15 residues. As DNA, the CDR3 is TGTGCCAGCAGCTTAAGTAGCCTCGTCCAAGAGACCCAGTACTTC. This sequence encodes CASSLSSLVQETQYF.

This sequence joins TRBV11-3 and TRBJ2-1; 7 nucleotides agree with TRBD2. Germline CDR1 and CDR2: SGHNT and YENEEA. Trimming at V came to 1 base and at J to 10 bases, leaving 13 bases not matched to a gene. The length of the CDR3 is 16 residues. CDR3 region: CASSLGGTGGRPEQFF. The CDR3, as DNA: TGTGCCAGCAGCTTAGGAGGGACTGGCGGGAGACCAGAGCAGTTCTTC. Full variable domain (outside the CDR3, taken from reference TRBV11-3 and TRBJ2-1): EAGVVQSPRYKIIEKKQPVAFWCNPISGHNTLYWYLQNLGQGPELLIRYENEEAVDDSQLPKDRFSAERLKGVDSTLKIQPAELGDSAVYLCASSLGGTGGRPEQFFGPGTRLTVL.

This clone was detected ten times or more. The chain employs TRBV12-3 or TRBV12-4 and TRBJ1-5; no firm D call. The CDR3 runs to 13 residues. V lost 3 bases to trimming and J lost 4 bases, with 7 bases between them. The CDR3 is CASSFAANQPQHF. The DNA for the CDR3 is TGTGCCAGCAGTTTCGCCGCGAATCAGCCCCAGCATTTT.

Of note for this clone: Other DNA sequences in the same sample also yield this CDR3. This chain joins TRBV7-2 and TRBJ2-5; D is perhaps TRBD1 (6 bases). Per germline, CDR1 SGHTA and CDR2 FQGNSA. V lost 3 bases and J 5 bases, leaving 10 bases between the germline ends. The length of the CDR3 is 13 residues. The CDR3 DNA reads TGTGCCAGCAGCTTGGGGGCTGTGGAGACCCAGTACTTC. Its translation: CASSLGAVETQYF.

The V and J genes are TRBV4-3 and TRBJ2-1; TRBD1 aligns across 10 bases. This CDR3 contains 16 residues. Germline CDR1 is LGHNA and CDR2 is YSLEER. After removal of 3 bases from V and 7 bases from J, the junction contained 9 bases not matched to a gene. The chain's CDR3 is CASSHSGTGVRNEQFF. In DNA, the CDR3 is TGCGCCAGCAGCCACTCCGGGACAGGGGTTCGGAATGAGCAGTTCTTC.

The CDR3 reads CASSFLLERAAVEKLFF. DNA for the CDR3: TGTGCCAGCAGTTTCCTACTAGAACGAGCAGCCGTCGAAAAACTGTTTTTT. This chain uses TRBV6-2 or TRBV6-3 with TRBJ1-4; D gene unclear. This CDR3 has 17 residues. V lost 4 bases and J lost 8, with 23 bases in between. CDR1 and CDR2 from the germline V gene are MNHEY and SVGEGT.

This chain connects TRBV7-9 to TRBJ1-4, with TRBD1 matching over 8 bases. Germline V CDR1 and CDR2: SEHNR, FQNEAQ (reference sequence). The CDR3 length is 15 residues. V dropped 5 bases and J dropped 5; count of bases not matched to a gene: 7. CDR3 loop: CASSLPRTGNEKLFF. The DNA of the CDR3 is TGTGCCAGCAGCCTACCACGGACAGGGAATGAAAAACTGTTTTTT.

J is TRBJ2-3 and V is TRBV4-2, with 14 bases identical to TRBD2. There are 19 residues in the CDR3. Germline lookup yields CDR1 LGHNA and CDR2 YNFKEQ. The J segment lost 4 bases and the V segment lost 4 bases, leaving 13 bases of the junction unmatched. DNA for the CDR3: TGTGCCAGCAGCCTAGGACTAGCGGGAGGACCTAGGGTAGCAGATACGCAGTATTTT. Amino acid sequence: CASSLGLAGGPRVADTQYF.

This clone was detected a few times. The chain links TRBV30 to TRBJ1-6; no definite D call. The CDR3 contains 12 residues. Looked up from germline, CDR1 is GTSNPN and CDR2 is SVGIG (reference sequence). The V and J ends lost 5 bases and 7 bases respectively, with 9 bases between them. In DNA, the CDR3 is TGTGCCTGGGAGTGGCGGAATTCACCCCTCCACTTT. Translation gives CAWEWRNSPLHF.

The chain employs TRBV6-1 and TRBJ1-5; perhaps TRBD1 as D (5 bases). Trimming pared 3 bases from V and 3 bases from J, leaving 9 bases between. CDR1 and CDR2 (germline): MNHNS, SASEGT. CDR3 length equals 14 residues. Here the CDR3 DNA reads TGTGCCAGCAGTGAGGGGGGTTACAATCAGCCCCAGCATTTT. This gives the protein CASSEGGYNQPQHF.

V is TRBV7-9 and J is TRBJ1-1; 7 bases fit TRBD1. There are 15 residues in the CDR3. Looked up from germline, CDR1 is SEHNR and CDR2 is FQNEAQ (reference sequence). Germline trimming cut 5 bases from V and 0 bases from J; bases unmatched to any gene: 6. The CDR3 coding sequence is TGTGCCAGCAGCGCCCAGGGACAGCTGAACACTGAAGCTTTCTTT. It translates to CASSAQGQLNTEAFF.

The CDR3, as DNA: TGTGCCAGCAGCCCGATAGACACAGGGGGGAATCAGCCCCAGCATTTT. The encoded protein is CASSPIDTGGNQPQHF. The chain links TRBV7-9 to TRBJ1-5, with 8 bases matching TRBD1. Germline CDR1 is SEHNR and CDR2 is FQNEAQ (reference sequence). CDR3 length: 16 amino acids. V lost 5 bases, J lost 4 bases, and 10 bases stayed unmatched.

The count of this clone is one. The chain employs TRBV14 and TRBJ1-6; D not resolved. Germline lookup yields CDR1 SGHDN and CDR2 FVKESK. This CDR3 spans 18 amino acids. Trimming stripped 0 bases from V and 5 bases from J, with 17 bases between. The CDR3 bases are TGTGCCAGCAGCCAAGACCCCCTAGATGTCTGGGATAATTCACCCCTCCACTTT. Amino acid sequence: CASSQDPLDVWDNSPLHF.

This clone was observed a single time. V is TRBV19 and J is TRBJ1-6; 7 bases agree with TRBD1. The V and J ends lost 5 bases and 6 bases, in that order; junction bases with no gene match: 7. CDR1 and CDR2 from the germline V gene are LNHDA and SQIVND (reference sequence). CDR3 length: 15 amino acids. CDR3 in amino acids: CASSPGQHVNSPLHF. The CDR3 DNA sequence: TGTGCCAGTAGTCCGGGACAGCATGTTAATTCACCCCTCCACTTT. The full variable domain, in which reference TRBV19 and TRBJ1-6 provide the parts outside the CDR3, is DGGITQSPKYLFRKEGQNVTLSCEQNLNHDAMYWYRQDPGQGLRLIYYSQIVNDFQKGDIAEGYSVSREKKESFPLTVTSAQKNPTAFYLCASSPGQHVNSPLHFGNGTRLTVT.